These 31 T cell receptor beta chains were all obtained from the same sample, sequenced in a study of shared clonotypes between healthy human individuals. Produced via immunoSEQ multiplex PCR; TCRdb's table is partial and in-frame only. The data hold about 1 million clones, with about 74% observed a single time. The specimen was memory CD4+ T cells sorted from blood. Subset described: CD45RA-negative fraction. These receptors all stem from a young man in good health.

A few counts support this clone. This sample also contains other DNA sequences that code for the same CDR3. The chain links TRBV9 to TRBJ2-2; 8 nucleotides match TRBD2. This CDR3 comprises 15 residues. V dropped 2 bases and J dropped 4; count of bases not matched to a gene: 4. Germline loops: CDR1 SGDLS, CDR2 YYNGEE. In nucleotides, the CDR3 is TGTGCCAGCAGCGTTACTAGCGGTTCCACCGGGGAGCTGTTTTTT. It codes for CASSVTSGSTGELFF.

This sequence joins TRBV25-1 and TRBJ2-2, with D perhaps matching TRBD2 (7 bases). Trimming stripped 8 bases from V and 0 bases from J, with 16 bases between. This CDR3 has 16 residues. CDR1 and CDR2 from the germline V gene are MGHDK and SYGVNS. The CDR3 DNA follows: TGTGCCAGCTGGGGGCGGGGGACTTCGAACACCGGGGAGCTGTTTTTT. Translated: CASWGRGTSNTGELFF.

The rearrangement uses TRBV19 and TRBJ2-2; 10 bases agree with TRBD2. J gave up 6 bases and V 3 bases, and 4 bases lay outside the gene matches. The CDR3 contains 15 residues. Germline assignment: CDR1 LNHDA and CDR2 SQIVND (reference sequence). The CDR3 reads CASSILAGGSGELFF. The CDR3 coding sequence is TGTGCCAGTAGTATTTTAGCGGGGGGCTCCGGGGAGCTGTTTTTT.

This clone was picked up one time. The rearrangement uses TRBV6-5 and TRBJ1-4; D gene unclear. The CDR3 is 14 amino acids. V was pared by 5 bases and J by 13 bases, with 20 bases between. Germline V lookup: CDR1 MNHEY, CDR2 SVGAGI. This CDR3 is CASSPTASINVLFF. The CDR3 DNA sequence: TGTGCCAGCAGTCCGACGGCCTCGATTAATGTACTGTTTTTT.

The chain links TRBV19 to TRBJ1-4; D remains unclear. The CDR3 covers 14 residues. V was shortened by 6 bases and J by 5 bases, with 13 bases between the two germline ends. The germline gives CDR1 LNHDA, CDR2 SQIVND (reference sequence). The DNA of the CDR3 is TGTGCCAGTAGGGGCCCTTCGCCGAATGAAAAACTGTTTTTT. It encodes CASRGPSPNEKLFF.

The rearrangement links TRBV2 to TRBJ2-7, with D possibly being TRBD1 or TRBD2 (5 bases each). The CDR3 sequence is 15 residues long. V was shortened by 5 bases and J by 0 bases, with 14 bases between the two germline ends. The germline V gene encodes CDR1 SNHLY and CDR2 FYNNEI. CDR3 DNA: TGTGCCAGCAGTCCCCGTGGGACGGCCTCCTACGAGCAGTACTTC. It codes for CASSPRGTASYEQYF.

V and J are TRBV27 and TRBJ2-1, with 15 positions matching TRBD2. The V gene end was trimmed by 5 bases and the J gene end by 4 bases; junction bases not matched to a gene: 15. Looked up from germline, CDR1 is MNHEY and CDR2 is SMNVEV (reference sequence). The CDR3 consists of 20 residues. The DNA for the CDR3 is TGTGCCAGCAGTCCCACGGGACTAGCGGGAGGAGGTTTAGGGTACAATGAGCAGTTCTTC. This sequence encodes CASSPTGLAGGGLGYNEQFF.

The chain links TRBV6-6 to TRBJ1-2; 9 bases align to TRBD1. Germline V gene lookup returns CDR1 MNHNY and CDR2 SVGAGI (reference sequence). With 4 bases clipped from V and 6 bases from J, the junction kept 6 bases outside the gene matches. The CDR3 loop spans 14 amino acids. CDR3 sequence (DNA): TGTGCCAGCAGTTCCCGGACAGGGGAACATGGCTACACCTTC. Translating gives CASSSRTGEHGYTF.

The chain recombines TRBV14 with TRBJ2-3; D uncertain. CDR3 length: 12 amino acids. The V gene lost 3 bases and the J gene lost 6 bases, with 7 bases spanning the gap. Germline V gene lookup returns CDR1 SGHDN and CDR2 FVKESK. This chain's CDR3 is CASSHNSDTQYF. The DNA for the CDR3 is TGTGCCAGCAGCCATAATAGTGATACGCAGTATTTT.

This chain joins TRBV6-5 and TRBJ1-1; possibly TRBD1 for D (5 bases). This CDR3 comprises 14 residues. Trimming cost V 4 bases and J 9 bases, with 18 bases left between them. CDR1 and CDR2 (germline): MNHEY, SVGAGI. The CDR3 nucleotides read TGTGCCAGCAGTTCCATGCAAGGGGTCGGGAAAGCTTTCTTT. As protein: CASSSMQGVGKAFF.

The chain has TRBV1 and TRBJ2-3. TRBV1 is a documented pseudogene. CDR3 size: 15 residues. This CDR3 reads CTSSQDGTGTDTQYF. CDR3 sequence (DNA): TGCACCAGCAGCCAAGATGGGACCGGCACAGATACGCAGTATTTT.

This clone was seen only once. This chain uses TRBV4-1 with TRBJ2-7, with D possibly being TRBD1 (5 bases). Trimming stripped 4 bases from V and 0 bases from J, with 13 bases between. CDR3 length: 15 amino acids. Germline CDR1 and CDR2: MGHRA and YSYEKL. For the CDR3, the DNA is TGCGCCAGCAGCCCTAGACAGTTAAACTCCTACGAGCAGTACTTC. Its protein is CASSPRQLNSYEQYF.

J is TRBJ2-7 and V is TRBV13, with D perhaps assigned TRBD1 or TRBD2 (6 bases each). The CDR3 consists of 13 residues. Deletions cut 6 bases from V and 6 bases from J, with 15 bases between. The germline V gene has CDR1 PRHDT and CDR2 FYEKMQ (reference sequence). The CDR3 DNA reads as TGTGCCAGCAGTAGGGGGGTAGTCTCCGAGCAGTACTTC. Its protein product is CASSRGVVSEQYF.

This clone has more than one count but fewer than ten. The rearrangement links TRBV6-1 to TRBJ2-6; perhaps D is TRBD1 or TRBD2 (6 bases each). The V and J ends lost 4 bases and 0 bases respectively, with 10 bases between them. Germline loops: CDR1 MNHNS, CDR2 SASEGT. The CDR3 is 16 amino acids. DNA for the CDR3: TGTGCCAGCAGTGGACGGGGGCCCTCTGGGGCCAACGTCCTGACTTTC. It translates to CASSGRGPSGANVLTF.

DNA for the CDR3: TGTGCCAGCAGTGAATTGGTTTCCGGGACAGGGAACACAGATACGCAGTATTTT. Translation: CASSELVSGTGNTDTQYF. The gene calls are TRBV6-1 and TRBJ2-3, with 9 bases aligning to TRBD1. With 2 bases clipped from V and 2 bases from J, the junction kept 11 bases outside the gene matches. The CDR3 extends over 18 amino acids. Germline V lookup: CDR1 MNHNS, CDR2 SASEGT.

The rearrangement uses TRBV5-4 and TRBJ2-5; no clear D gene. This CDR3 region has 18 residues. Per the germline V gene, CDR1 is SGHNT and CDR2 is YYREEE (reference sequence). V was clipped by 0 bases and J by 2 bases, with 20 bases between them. The CDR3 loop reads CASSLVPGPPHTQETQYF. DNA of the CDR3: TGTGCCAGCAGCTTGGTACCCGGACCCCCCCACACTCAAGAGACCCAGTACTTC.

This clone has just a few counts. The chain employs TRBV29-1 and TRBJ2-7; no definite D call. Germline V gene data show CDR1 as SQVTM and CDR2 as ANQGSEA. CDR3 length: 12 residues. V was clipped by 4 bases and J by 0 bases, with 7 bases between them. The CDR3 protein is CSVVLVSYEQYF. The CDR3 nucleotides are TGCAGCGTTGTTTTAGTCTCCTACGAGCAGTACTTC.

The V and J genes are TRBV5-1 and TRBJ1-1; no reliable D call. Looked up from germline, CDR1 is SGHRS and CDR2 is YFSETQ. This CDR3 spans 13 amino acids. Trimming took off 0 bases at V and 6 bases at J, with 9 bases between the two ends. The CDR3: CASSLGFRSEAFF. CDR3 in DNA: TGCGCCAGCAGCTTGGGATTTAGGTCTGAAGCTTTCTTT.

The J gene is TRBJ1-2, the V gene TRBV5-6; 8 bases are shared with TRBD1. V shed 4 bases and J 2 bases; nucleotides not matched to a gene: 13. The CDR3 loop spans 17 amino acids. Germline loops: CDR1 SGHDT, CDR2 YYEEEE. The DNA of the CDR3 is TGTGCCAGCAGCCCGCATAAAGGACAGGGTATAAACTATGGCTACACCTTC. It translates to CASSPHKGQGINYGYTF.

J is TRBJ2-3 and V is TRBV15; 9 bases align to TRBD1. V dropped 7 bases and J dropped 1; count of bases not matched to a gene: 6. CDR1 LNHNV and CDR2 YYDKDF come from the germline V gene (reference sequence). This CDR3 is 15 amino acids long. CDR3 in DNA: TGTGCCACCAAGGGGGACAGGGCGGGCACAGATACGCAGTATTTT. The encoded protein is CATKGDRAGTDTQYF.

The chain combines TRBV6-5 with TRBJ2-5; D is possibly TRBD1 or TRBD2 (5 bases each). Per germline, CDR1 MNHEY and CDR2 SVGAGI. This CDR3 contains 13 residues. Trimming removed 8 bases from V and 2 bases from J, with 12 bases in between. CDR3 protein: CASSLWGQETQYF. The CDR3 DNA reads as TGTGCCAGCTCCCTGTGGGGGCAAGAGACCCAGTACTTC.

CDR3 DNA: TGTGCCAGCAGTCTAAGGGGATCTTACGAAAAACTGTTTTTT. Amino acid sequence: CASSLRGSYEKLFF. This chain connects TRBV28 to TRBJ1-4; tentative D call: TRBD1 (5 bases). V was shortened by 5 bases and J by 8 bases, with 15 bases between the two germline ends. The CDR3 runs 14 residues. Germline V gives CDR1 MDHEN, CDR2 SYDVKM. The entire variable domain, with the rest obtained from reference TRBV28 and TRBJ1-4, is as follows: DVKVTQSSRYLVKRTGEKVFLECVQDMDHENMFWYRQDPGLGLRLIYFSYDVKMKEKGDIPEGYSVSREKKERFSLILESASTNQTSMYLCASSLRGSYEKLFFGSGTQLSVL.

The chain combines TRBV2 with TRBJ2-2, with 7 bases identical to TRBD1. The CDR3 consists of 14 residues. The trim removed 2 bases at V and 5 bases at J, leaving 2 bases unmatched. From germline, CDR1 is SNHLY and CDR2 FYNNEI. CDR3 bases: TGTGCCAGCAGTGAAAACAGGGGAACCGGGGAGCTGTTTTTT. Its translation: CASSENRGTGELFF.

The chain combines TRBV5-1 with TRBJ2-5, with D perhaps TRBD2 (5 bases). Trimming took 1 base from V and 2 from J, leaving 9 bases between them. This CDR3 comprises 14 residues. Per the germline V gene, CDR1 is SGHRS and CDR2 is YFSETQ. The CDR3 DNA sequence: TGCGCCAGCAGCTTGTCGGAGGCTCAAGAGACCCAGTACTTC. As protein: CASSLSEAQETQYF.

The rearrangement links TRBV30 to TRBJ2-4; D perhaps matches TRBD1 (5 bases). In germline, CDR1 is GTSNPN, CDR2 SVGIG (reference sequence). Trimming left V 2 bases short and J 3 bases short, with 11 bases between. The CDR3 extends over 14 amino acids. This CDR3 reads CAWSKGVVKNIQYF. Here the CDR3 DNA reads TGTGCCTGGAGTAAAGGGGTTGTCAAAAACATTCAGTACTTC.

The table lists this clone with a few counts. The chain links TRBV28 to TRBJ1-3; D is unresolved. The CDR3 loop spans 14 amino acids. Germline assignment: CDR1 MDHEN and CDR2 SYDVKM. V was shortened by 4 bases and J by 0 bases, with 7 bases between the two germline ends. CDR3 loop: CASSSRSSGNTIYF. CDR3 coding DNA: TGTGCCAGCAGTTCGAGGAGCTCTGGAAACACCATATATTTT.

J is TRBJ1-1 and V is TRBV28, with a possible D match to TRBD1 (6 bases). Trimming took off 2 bases at V and 1 base at J, with 11 bases between the two ends. Per germline, CDR1 MDHEN and CDR2 SYDVKM. CDR3 size: 15 residues. The CDR3 DNA reads as TGTGCCAGCAGTTTAGCTCAGGGGAGGAACACTGAAGCTTTCTTT. This codes for CASSLAQGRNTEAFF.

The chain uses TRBV5-5 and TRBJ1-1; D gene ambiguous. The V and J ends lost 2 bases and 5 bases respectively, with 13 bases between them. The germline CDR1 and CDR2 sequences are SGHKS and YYEKEE (reference sequence). The CDR3 loop spans 14 amino acids. This CDR3 reads CASSFALDGTEAFF. The CDR3 DNA reads TGTGCCAGCAGCTTTGCGTTGGATGGGACTGAAGCTTTCTTT.

This clone was recorded only once. V gene TRBV27 combines with J gene TRBJ1-6; 8 positions match TRBD1. Germline CDR1 is MNHEY and CDR2 is SMNVEV (reference sequence). The V gene end was trimmed by 2 bases and the J gene end by 9 bases; junction bases not matched to a gene: 12. The CDR3 consists of 17 residues. For the CDR3, the DNA is TGTGCCAGCAGTTTAGCCCCTCCCACAGGGGGAGGTTCACCCCTCCACTTT. Amino acids: CASSLAPPTGGGSPLHF.

There are a few counts of this clone. The chain carries TRBV6-1 and TRBJ1-1, with a weak D call TRBD1 (6 bases). This CDR3 region has 17 residues. Trimming cost V 1 base and J 1 base, with 16 bases left between them. CDR1 is MNHNS, CDR2 SASEGT, per germline. The DNA of the CDR3 is TGTGCCAGCAGTGAAGGGAAGAGAGACAGGTCGAACACTGAAGCTTTCTTT. It translates to CASSEGKRDRSNTEAFF.

The chain joins TRBV28 to TRBJ1-4; a weak D match, TRBD1 (6 bases). Germline values: CDR1 MDHEN, CDR2 SYDVKM. The CDR3 totals 15 residues. The V gene lost 4 bases and the J gene lost 8 bases, with 17 bases spanning the gap. The DNA of the CDR3 is TGTGCCAGCAGTTATACAGGGTCCCAAGGGGAAAAACTGTTTTTT. This sequence encodes CASSYTGSQGEKLFF.